Given below is one TCR beta chain in context. What it recognizes is unknown. The junction departs from the called germline gene at one end, perhaps through a read error. Noted time point: patch test 2, 6 weeks after DPC sensitization. The treatment denotes: therapeutic diphenylcyclopropenone sensitization with weekly scalp DPC. Someone pulled total RNA out of unfractionated whole blood. The data belong to a study of human T cells and chemical hapten exposure. Study-wide background: For sensitization, 2% DPC was applied to an approximately 2 cm by approximately 2 cm patch of upper inner arm skin.

Study-level points and caveats: The number of TCRs above 1 in 1000 frequency did not change after DPC sensitization.

A single record per CDR3 protein comes from TCRdb applying MiXCR to the RACE reads. The sample lists 90,000 to 110,000 distinct CDR3 sequences, roughly a tenth occurring once. The sequence came from a woman aged 40 to 50 with alopecia areata. Some clones in this sample may be carry-over from other donors' samples. The sample here was whole blood, taken in connection with sensitization to the hapten diphenylcyclopropenone (DPC).

The DNA of the CDR3 is TGTGCCAGCAATGAAGGGACGGGCAATCAGCCCCAGCATTTT. Translating gives CASNEGTGNQPQHF. The gene calls are TRBV2 and TRBJ1-5, with a possible D match to TRBD1 (5 bases). Germline CDR1 and CDR2: SNHLY and FYNNEI. The CDR3 is 14 amino acids.